This T cell receptor beta chain was captured by sequencing in a study of blood T cell repertoires in COVID-19. Study-wide context: PBMCs, B-cell-depleted T cells, or T cells were the source of the cDNA or gDNA that made up the material.

Sequencing was performed with immunoSEQ multiplex PCR; in TCRdb, only in-frame clones are kept and a portion is missing. Found here are roughly 170,000 clones, roughly 88% of them singletons; the top ten hold approximately 1.3%. Per germline, CDR1 LGHDT and CDR2 YNNKEL (reference sequence). This CDR3 is built from 16 residues. Deletions cut 6 bases from V and 2 bases from J, with 18 bases between. The chain has TRBV3-1 (or the pseudogene TRBV3-2) and TRBJ2-3, with a weak D call TRBD1 (5 bases). The sample comprised peripheral blood. This clonotype originated in a man in his sixties who had recovered from COVID-19. The CDR3 coding sequence is TGTGCCAGCAGTCCGACAGACCTCTGGGCCACAGATACGCAGTATTTT. As protein: CASSPTDLWATDTQYF.